One sample yielded the 30 T cell receptor beta chains listed below, sequenced in a study of tumor-infiltrating lymphocytes in primary liver carcinoma. cDNA specific to TCR beta was made from roughly 500 ng of total RNA, with a constant-region primer employed for priming. Investigators got TCR beta libraries out of three nested multiplex PCR rounds, done with slightly modified ARM-PCR. TRBV1-TRBV30 forward primers paired with a C-beta reverse primer drove the first two PCR rounds, around 9 cycles each. TCRdb fed the multiplex PCR reads into MiXCR, producing one record per CDR3 protein. In the table there are 99,000 or so distinct CDR3 sequences, 55% to 75% of which are singletons. Bulk tissue was left unsorted, and RNA and DNA were co-extracted from roughly 20-30 mg of it. Sequenced sample: liver tumor tissue from sampling region 5. Subset defined: tumor region T5, tumor centre. The receptors originated from a woman aged 55-70 years with primary liver carcinoma and hepatitis B virus infection.

This clonotype has a count of ten or more. The V gene is TRBV28, the J gene TRBJ1-1; the D gene is possibly TRBD1 (6 bases). With 7 bases removed from V and 5 bases from J, the gap between germline ends came to 20 bases. Germline loops: CDR1 MDHEN, CDR2 SYDVKM. The CDR3 loop spans 15 amino acids. The CDR3 DNA sequence: TGTGCCAGCATGTGGGGGGGCGCGTATAGTACTGAAGCTTTCTTT. Its protein product is CASMWGGAYSTEAFF.

Remarks on this clonotype: A junction end diverges from the germline sequence, so it may reflect a read error. The chain has TRBV11-2 and TRBJ1-2; maybe TRBD1 (5 bases). Germline CDR1 and CDR2: SGHAT and FQNNGV. This CDR3 region has 13 residues. The CDR3 loop is CASSLLRGHGYTF. CDR3 bases: TGTGCCAGCAGCTTGCTGCGGGGCCATGGCTACACATTC.

On this clonotype itself: At one end, the junction sequence differs from germline, possibly due to a read error. The chain couples TRBV6-1 to TRBJ2-1; 13 bases fit TRBD2. Per the germline V gene, CDR1 is MNHNS and CDR2 is SASEGT. This CDR3 contains 14 residues. CDR3 bases: TGTGCCAGCGGACTAGCGGGAGAGTACACTGAGCAGTTCTTC. This sequence encodes CASGLAGEYTEQFF.

With regard to this clonotype: Germline and junction disagree at one end, which may indicate a read error. The V and J genes are TRBV11-2 and TRBJ2-7; a weak D match, TRBD2 (5 bases). Germline loops: CDR1 SGHAT, CDR2 FQNNGV. This CDR3 comprises 16 residues. The CDR3 sequence is CANSVLRDRETYEQYF. DNA for the CDR3: TGTGCCAACAGCGTCCTCCGGGATAGGGAAACCTACGAGCAGTACTTC.

Worth noting for this clonotype: Mismatch with germline at one junction end may stem from a read error. The rearrangement uses TRBV6-1 and TRBJ2-1, with 9 bases lining up with TRBD2. Germline CDR1 reads MNHNS; CDR2 reads SASEGT. The CDR3 spans 16 residues. CDR3 sequence reads: CASSGGGASGNLDQFF. DNA for the CDR3: TGTGCCAGTAGTGGGGGAGGGGCTAGCGGGAACCTTGATCAGTTCTTC.

Turning to this clonotype: A junction boundary mismatches the germline segment, possibly from a read error. The chain is built from TRBV11-3 and TRBJ2-7, with TRBD1 matching over 12 bases. Germline CDR1 is SGHNT and CDR2 is YENEEA. The CDR3 is made up of 15 amino acids. CDR3 in DNA: TGTGCCGGCAGCTTAGGGACAGGGGGCTCCCTCGAACAATACTTC. Its protein product is CAGSLGTGGSLEQYF.

To note about this clonotype: This clone may be a read error of a much larger clone one base away. The CDR3 DNA follows: TGTGCCAGCAGGAGGGACCCTGGACCAGAGAGCCAGTACTTC. Translating it yields CASRRDPGPESQYF. J is TRBJ2-5 and V is TRBV28, with D tentatively TRBD1 or TRBD2 (5 bases each). The germline gives CDR1 MDHEN, CDR2 SYDVKM. The CDR3 is 14 residues long.

As concerns this clonotype: At one end the junction does not follow the germline gene, possibly because of a read error. This sequence joins TRBV29-1 and TRBJ2-5, with 7 bases identical to TRBD1. The CDR3 extends over 12 amino acids. CDR1 is SQVTM, CDR2 ANQGSEA, per germline. CDR3 sequence: CGMTGIGESQYF. The CDR3 DNA reads as TGCGGCATGACAGGGATAGGAGAGAGCCAGTACTTC.

This clonotype was counted between two and nine times. The chain couples TRBV19 to TRBJ1-1, with 8 bases fitting TRBD1. CDR1 and CDR2 from the germline V gene are LNHDA and SQIVND (reference sequence). This CDR3 has 14 amino acids. V shed 5 bases, J shed 6 bases, and the junction held 8 bases outside the gene matches. CDR3 sequence reads: CASSLIGQGAEAFF. CDR3 nucleotide sequence: TGTGCCAGTAGTTTAATTGGACAGGGCGCTGAAGCTTTCTTT.

This chain uses TRBV11-3 with TRBJ2-3; TRBD1 is a possible D gene (5 bases). The germline V gene encodes CDR1 SGHNT and CDR2 YENEEA. With 1 base removed from V and 5 bases from J, the gap between germline ends came to 13 bases. The CDR3 totals 15 residues. The CDR3 loop is CASSLVARAVDTQYF. CDR3 in DNA: TGTGCCAGCAGCTTAGTTGCCAGGGCCGTAGATACGCAGTATTTT.

By sample fraction, this clonotype is medium-sized (0.01 to 0.1%). The V and J genes are TRBV11-3 and TRBJ2-3, with 11 nucleotides matching TRBD2. The V segment lost 11 bases and the J segment 3 bases; nucleotides outside the gene matches: 7. CDR3 length: 14 residues. Germline values: CDR1 SGHNT, CDR2 YENEEA. CDR3 region: CASGASGRTDTQYF. CDR3 DNA: TGTGCCTCCGGGGCTAGCGGGAGGACAGATACGCAGTATTTT.

Comments on this clonotype: Mismatch with germline at one junction end may stem from a read error. This rearrangement joins TRBV6-5 to TRBJ2-3, with unresolved D. The CDR3 length is 11 residues. Germline-derived CDR1 and CDR2 are MNHEY and SVGAGI. The CDR3 sequence is CASENTDAQYF. The CDR3 DNA follows: TGTGCCAGCGAGAACACAGATGCGCAGTATTTT.

This clonotype has at least ten counts. The V and J genes are TRBV10-2 and TRBJ2-7; 7 bases line up with TRBD2. The V and J ends lost 3 bases and 0 bases, in that order; junction bases with no gene match: 5. The CDR3 length is 15 residues. The germline CDR1 and CDR2 sequences are WSHSY and SAAADI. CDR3 DNA: TGCGCCAGCAGTGATTGGGGGGGAAGCTCCTACGAGCAGTACTTC. The encoded protein is CASSDWGGSSYEQYF.

Comment on this clonotype: At one boundary the junction diverges from the germline segment, which might be a read error. J is TRBJ2-1 and V is TRBV28; tentative D call: TRBD2 (5 bases). The V gene's germline CDR1 is MDHEN and CDR2 SYDVKM. The CDR3 loop spans 15 amino acids. Written as DNA, the CDR3 is TGTGTCAGCAGTTTACGTAATACTAGGGTCTTTGAGCAGTTCTTC. Translation: CVSSLRNTRVFEQFF. The complete variable domain, with remaining parts taken from reference TRBV28 and TRBJ2-1, reads DVKVTQSSRYLVKRTGEKVFLECVQDMDHENMFWYRQDPGLGLRLIYFSYDVKMKEKGDIPEGYSVSREKKERFSLILESASTNQTSMYLCVSSLRNTRVFEQFFGPGTRLTVL.

On this clonotype: This may arise from a read error, as a much more abundant clone is one base away. Since the CDR3 does not end with the conserved phenylalanine or tryptophan, this likely comes from a read error. The rearrangement links TRBV7-8 to TRBJ2-1; D call uncertain. The germline V gene encodes CDR1 SGHVS and CDR2 FQNEAQ. The CDR3 runs 15 residues. Trimming removed 5 bases at V and 0 bases at J, with 11 bases between. The CDR3 DNA sequence: TGTGCCAGCAGCCCCGAGCCGGGCTCCTACAATGAGCAGTTCCTC. Translation: CASSPEPGSYNEQFL.

Details on this clonotype: This clone may be a read error of a much larger clone one base away. The gene calls are TRBV5-1 and TRBJ2-7; 9 nucleotides match TRBD1. Germline V gives CDR1 SGHRS, CDR2 YFSETQ. This CDR3 contains 14 residues. The CDR3 region has the DNA TGCGCCAGCAGCCCGGTTACAGGGGGCTACAAGCAGTACTTC. Translated: CASSPVTGGYKQYF.

In its sample, this clonotype was seen many times. The gene calls are TRBV10-3 and TRBJ2-1, with D uncertain. Trimming removed 6 bases from V and 9 bases from J, with 18 bases in between. Per the germline V gene, CDR1 is ENHRY and CDR2 is SYGVKD. CDR3 size: 14 residues. CDR3 loop: CAIRPWTPVSEQFF. The CDR3 DNA is TGTGCCATCAGACCCTGGACCCCTGTGAGTGAGCAGTTCTTC.

The CDR3 protein is CASSSGGAQGWSEAFF. The CDR3 DNA follows: TGTGCCAGTAGTAGTGGAGGGGCCCAGGGTTGGTCTGAAGCTTTCTTT. This rearrangement joins TRBV6-5 to TRBJ1-1; the D gene is possibly TRBD1 (5 bases). This CDR3 is built from 16 residues. Germline CDR1 reads MNHEY; CDR2 reads SVGAGI. V lost 9 bases and J lost 6, with 26 bases in between.

As to this clonotype: The CDR3 end shows no conserved phenylalanine or tryptophan, and so a read error is likely. The rearrangement joins TRBV7-8 to TRBJ2-1; 12 bases line up with TRBD2. The CDR3 is 16 amino acids. The germline V gene has CDR1 SGHVS and CDR2 FQNEAQ. In nucleotides, the CDR3 is TGCGCCAGCAGCTCCAGCGCTAGCGGGAGGGTGAATGAGCAGTTCTCC. Its protein is CASSSSASGRVNEQFS.

As regards this clonotype: A much bigger clone sits one base away, suggesting this may be a read error. The V gene is TRBV7-9, the J gene TRBJ2-5, with D possibly matching TRBD2 (6 bases). Per germline, CDR1 SEHNR and CDR2 FQNEAQ (reference sequence). The length of the CDR3 is 14 residues. Trimming cost V 5 bases and J 5 bases, with 15 bases left between them. CDR3: CASSPWGVMETQYF. The CDR3 DNA is TGTGCCAGCAGCCCGTGGGGGGTTATGGAGACCCAGTACTTC.

A remark on this clonotype: A much larger clone is a single base away; this may be a read error. This rearrangement joins TRBV7-9 to TRBJ2-1; 9 nucleotides align to TRBD2. Germline loops: CDR1 SEHNR, CDR2 FQNEAQ (reference sequence). This CDR3 has 15 residues. The V gene end was trimmed by 4 bases and the J gene end by 6 bases; junction bases not matched to a gene: 7. The CDR3 region has the DNA TGTGCCAGCAGCTCCTCCGGGACTAGCCTCAATGAGCAGTTCTTC. Its translation is CASSSSGTSLNEQFF.

Notes on this clonotype: A much larger clone lies a single base off, so this may be a read error. V is TRBV28 and J is TRBJ2-6, with 9 bases lining up with TRBD1. The CDR3 has 17 residues. After removal of 5 bases from V and 2 bases from J, the junction contained 7 bases not matched to a gene. The germline V gene encodes CDR1 MDHEN and CDR2 SYDVKM. This CDR3 is CASSLMDRGPGANVLTF. Here the CDR3 DNA reads TGTGCCAGCAGTCTCATGGACAGGGGACCTGGGGCCAACGTCCTGACTTTC.

Concerning this clonotype itself: The junction departs from the called germline gene at one end, perhaps through a read error. The chain combines TRBV6-4 with TRBJ1-1; no clear D. The CDR3 loop spans 13 amino acids. Germline CDR1 and CDR2: MRHNA and SNTAGT. This CDR3 is CAGSDNANTEAFF. As DNA, the CDR3 is TGTGCCGGCAGTGACAACGCCAACACTGAAGCTTTCTTT.

This clonotype occurred many times. This rearrangement joins TRBV10-1 to TRBJ2-7, with no clear D. The V end was cut by 4 bases, the J end by 0 bases, with 22 bases between. The CDR3 spans 18 residues. Germline assignment: CDR1 WNHNN and CDR2 SYGVQD (reference sequence). DNA of the CDR3: TGCGCCAGCAGTGTGAATCGAACAAACCCACCAAGCTCCTACGAGCAGTACTTC. Translating it yields CASSVNRTNPPSSYEQYF.

In the case of this clonotype: The CDR3 does not end in the conserved phenylalanine or tryptophan, so this is likely a read error. J is TRBJ2-5 and V is TRBV11-2, with a weak D call TRBD2 (6 bases). The CDR3 covers 15 residues. The germline V gene encodes CDR1 SGHAT and CDR2 FQNNGV. Trimming took off 6 bases at V and 2 bases at J, with 16 bases between the two ends. CDR3 region: CASSLRLVRQETQYS. CDR3 in DNA: TGTGCCAGCAGTTTACGACTAGTACGGCAAGAGACCCAGTACTCC.

The chain joins TRBV2 to TRBJ2-3; D gene uncertain. The germline gives CDR1 SNHLY, CDR2 FYNNEI. V shed 1 base and J shed 2 bases, with 7 bases lying between them. The length of the CDR3 is 14 residues. This CDR3 is CASSEGWLTDTQYF. DNA for the CDR3: TGTGCCAGCAGTGAAGGTTGGCTCACAGATACGCAGTATTTT.

The V gene is TRBV7-8, the J gene TRBJ2-1; D is possibly TRBD2 (6 bases). With 7 bases removed from V and 4 bases from J, the gap between germline ends came to 20 bases. There are 16 residues in the CDR3. Germline loops: CDR1 SGHVS, CDR2 FQNEAQ. The CDR3 sequence: CASIPGRLSIYNEQFF. CDR3 in DNA: TGTGCCAGCATCCCCGGGAGACTATCCATTTACAATGAGCAGTTCTTC. Supplemented by reference TRBV7-8 and TRBJ2-1, the full variable domain reads GAGVSQSPRYKVAKRGQDVALRCDPISGHVSLFWYQQALGQGPEFLTYFQNEAQLDKSGLPSDRFFAERPEGSVSTLKIQRTQQEDSAVYLCASIPGRLSIYNEQFFGPGTRLTVL.

The gene calls are TRBV5-1 and TRBJ1-1; no firm D call. Trimming took 4 bases from V and 5 from J, leaving 15 bases between them. CDR1 and CDR2 (germline): SGHRS, YFSETQ. This CDR3 contains 14 residues. The CDR3 sequence is CASSLANPKTEAFF. The CDR3 DNA reads as TGCGCCAGCAGCCTAGCAAATCCTAAGACTGAAGCTTTCTTT.

The CDR3, as DNA: TGCGCCAGCAGCCTCTTACTAGCGGGGGGGAATGAGCAGTTCTTC. Its translation: CASSLLLAGGNEQFF. The chain combines TRBV5-1 with TRBJ2-1; TRBD2 matches at 13 bases. This CDR3 contains 15 residues. The trim removed 4 bases at V and 7 bases at J, leaving 5 bases unmatched. Germline lookup yields CDR1 SGHRS and CDR2 YFSETQ. The whole variable domain, filled in from reference TRBV5-1 and TRBJ2-1, reads KAGVTQTPRYLIKTRGQQVTLSCSPISGHRSVSWYQQTPGQGLQFLFEYFSETQRNKGNFPGRFSGRQFSNSRSEMNVSTLELGDSALYLCASSLLLAGGNEQFFGPGTRLTVL.

This clonotype showed up just once. Since no conserved phenylalanine or tryptophan closes the CDR3, a read error is the likely cause. The V and J genes are TRBV6-2 or TRBV6-3 and TRBJ2-2; 7 bases are shared with TRBD1. V was pared by 0 bases and J by 2 bases, with 9 bases of the junction left unmatched. CDR3 length: 18 residues. Germline V gene data show CDR1 as MNHEY and CDR2 as SVGEGT. The chain's CDR3 is CASSYSSFRTGNTGELFL. CDR3 sequence (DNA): TGTGCCAGCAGTTACTCGAGTTTTCGGACAGGTAACACCGGGGAGCTGTTTCTT.